A single sample gave rise to the 21 T cell receptor beta chains below, sequenced in a study of human T cells and chemical hapten exposure. Unfractionated whole blood served as the source for total RNA extraction. One entry per CDR3 protein results from TCRdb running MiXCR on the 5' RACE reads. Of tens of thousands of distinct CDR3 sequences in the sample, more than 7.5% were seen once. Receptors were obtained from a male donor in good health.

This clonotype was seen more than once but under ten times. The chain uses TRBV2 and TRBJ2-3; 8 positions match TRBD1. CDR3 size: 14 residues. The V gene end was trimmed by 4 bases and the J gene end by 6 bases; junction bases not matched to a gene: 6. CDR1 is SNHLY and CDR2 is FYNNEI in the germline V gene. The chain's CDR3 is CASSGTGFADTQYF. The CDR3 DNA follows: TGTGCCAGCAGTGGGACAGGGTTCGCTGATACGCAGTATTTT.

This clonotype was observed a few times. This chain joins TRBV29-1 and TRBJ1-2; perhaps TRBD1 as D (5 bases). In germline, CDR1 is SQVTM, CDR2 ANQGSEA. The CDR3 is 13 residues long. V was pared by 4 bases and J by 8 bases, with 17 bases between. The CDR3 nucleotides are TGCAGCGTTGTGGGGACGTACATGGGAGGCTACACCTTC. Its protein product is CSVVGTYMGGYTF.

This chain connects TRBV6-5 to TRBJ2-7; 10 bases map to TRBD2. Trimming cost V 2 bases and J 6 bases; bases outside gene matches: 10. Looked up from germline, CDR1 is MNHEY and CDR2 is SVGAGI. This CDR3 comprises 16 residues. The CDR3 sequence is CASSYNLGLAGAEQYF. Here the CDR3 DNA reads TGTGCCAGCAGTTACAATTTAGGGCTAGCGGGAGCCGAGCAGTACTTC.

This clonotype was detected ten times or more. The CDR3 DNA reads as TGTGCCAGCAGCTCGAGGGGAGGGGAAGATACGCAGTATTTT. Protein: CASSSRGGEDTQYF. The chain couples TRBV7-9 to TRBJ2-3; TRBD2 matches 7 bases. Germline V gives CDR1 SEHNR, CDR2 FQNEAQ (reference sequence). CDR3 length equals 14 residues. The J segment lost 5 bases and the V segment lost 4 bases, leaving 6 bases of the junction unmatched. Supplemented by reference TRBV7-9 and TRBJ2-3, the full variable domain reads DTGVSQNPRHKITKRGQNVTFRCDPISEHNRLYWYRQTLGQGPEFLTYFQNEAQLEKSRLLSDRFSAERPKGSFSTLEIQRTEQGDSAMYLCASSSRGGEDTQYFGPGTRLTVL.

Regarding this clonotype: It may be a read error: a sequence one base away is much more abundant. The rearrangement links TRBV20-1 to TRBJ2-7; maybe TRBD2 (6 bases). Trimming took 5 bases from V and 3 from J, leaving 14 bases between them. Germline V gene sequence: CDR1 DFQATT, CDR2 SNEGSKA (reference sequence). This CDR3 has 13 residues. The CDR3 here is CSAYLGTCYEQYF. In DNA form, the CDR3 reads TGCAGTGCTTACCTCGGGACTTGCTACGAGCAGTACTTC.

The table lists this clonotype with many counts. The chain employs TRBV6-5 and TRBJ2-3; D uncertain. V was trimmed by 4 bases and J by 4 bases, leaving 12 bases between them. Germline V lookup: CDR1 MNHEY, CDR2 SVGAGI. There are 14 residues in the CDR3. The CDR3 DNA reads as TGTGCCAGCAGTTTGGGCGGTGGGTCAGATACGCAGTATTTT. Encoded protein: CASSLGGGSDTQYF.

The sample holds a few counts of this clonotype. The chain employs TRBV6-2 or TRBV6-3 and TRBJ1-1, with D unresolved. Germline V gives CDR1 MNHEY, CDR2 SVGEGT. The CDR3 is made up of 13 amino acids. The V and J ends lost 3 bases and 3 bases respectively, with 8 bases between them. The CDR3 nucleotides read TGTGCCAGCAGTTATAGGGATTACACTGAAGCTTTCTTT. As protein: CASSYRDYTEAFF.

The chain joins TRBV5-5 to TRBJ2-2; 11 positions match TRBD2. The germline V gene has CDR1 SGHKS and CDR2 YYEKEE (reference sequence). The trim removed 4 bases at V and 4 bases at J, leaving 9 bases unmatched. The CDR3 length is 17 residues. Here the CDR3 DNA reads TGTGCCAGCAGCGACCAAATACTAGCGGGAGTCACCGGGGAGCTGTTTTTT. Amino acid sequence: CASSDQILAGVTGELFF.

This clonotype showed up just a few times. This chain joins TRBV9 and TRBJ2-1, with D unresolved. With 0 bases removed from V and 3 bases from J, the gap between germline ends came to 7 bases. Germline CDR1 is SGDLS and CDR2 is YYNGEE. CDR3 length equals 14 residues. The CDR3 region has the DNA TGTGCCAGCAGCGTAGCGGACCTCTACAATGAGCAGTTCTTC. This translates into CASSVADLYNEQFF.

Details on this clonotype: Mismatch with germline at one junction end may stem from a read error. The rearrangement joins TRBV7-9 to TRBJ1-2, with TRBD1 identical over 7 bases. Germline CDR1 is SEHNR and CDR2 is FQNEAQ (reference sequence). The CDR3 is made up of 15 amino acids. CDR3 in DNA: TGTGCCAGCAGCCCACGACAGGGACTATCCTTTGGCGACACCTTC. Translated, it gives CASSPRQGLSFGDTF.

This clonotype was counted at least ten times. The chain employs TRBV20-1 and TRBJ2-1; TRBD1 agrees at 12 bases. The CDR3 loop spans 15 amino acids. CDR1 and CDR2 from the germline V gene are DFQATT and SNEGSKA (reference sequence). V lost 5 bases to trimming and J lost 3 bases; unmatched junction nucleotides: 5. CDR3 in amino acids: CSAGRDRGLYNEQFF. CDR3 sequence (DNA): TGCAGTGCTGGACGGGACAGGGGGCTCTACAATGAGCAGTTCTTC.

This clonotype was counted ten times or more. The chain couples TRBV5-1 to TRBJ2-5, with a tentative D call TRBD1 (6 bases). Germline V gene lookup returns CDR1 SGHRS and CDR2 YFSETQ. Trimming took off 0 bases at V and 3 bases at J, with 6 bases between the two ends. The CDR3 has 13 residues. The CDR3 region has the DNA TGCGCCAGCAGCTTGGGGACAGAAGAGACCCAGTACTTC. Translation: CASSLGTEETQYF.

This clonotype was found many times. This CDR3 fails to terminate in the conserved phenylalanine or tryptophan, so it likely reflects a read error. Because the CDR3's place on the DNA is in doubt, the DNA is left out and the CDR3 is given as listed by TCRdb. The V gene is TRBV29-1, the J gene TRBJ2-1; the listed D gene, TRBD1, was not tested against the DNA. The germline CDR1 and CDR2 sequences are SQVTM and ANQGSEA. The CDR3 is made up of 11 amino acids, end residues included. CDR3 protein: CSVLGTGRAWV.

Comments on this clonotype: With a much larger clone just one base away, this may be a read error. This chain uses TRBV6-6 with TRBJ2-7; D uncertain. CDR1 and CDR2 from the germline V gene are MNHNY and SVGAGI (reference sequence). V shed 2 bases and J shed 3 bases, with 14 bases lying between them. The CDR3 totals 15 residues. The CDR3, as DNA: TGTGCCAGCAGTTACAGAGGTAGCCGTCTCTACGAGCAGTACTTC. Translation: CASSYRGSRLYEQYF.

This clonotype was seen only a few times. This sequence joins TRBV11-1 and TRBJ2-7, with 9 bases fitting TRBD1. The germline V gene has CDR1 SGHAT and CDR2 FQDESV (reference sequence). The V and J ends lost 5 bases and 3 bases, in that order; junction bases with no gene match: 8. The CDR3 has 15 amino acids. The CDR3 protein is CASSTGQGLDYEQYF. The CDR3 nucleotides read TGTGCCAGCAGCACAGGACAGGGGTTGGACTACGAGCAGTACTTC. Variable domain in full (rest from reference TRBV11-1 and TRBJ2-7): EAEVAQSPRYKITEKSQAVAFWCDPISGHATLYWYRQILGQGPELLVQFQDESVVDDSQLPKDRFSAERLKGVDSTLKIQPAELGDSAMYLCASSTGQGLDYEQYFGPGTRLTVT.

This sequence joins TRBV6-9 and TRBJ2-7; the D is unclear. The germline V gene has CDR1 MNHGY and CDR2 SVAAGI. The CDR3 contains 19 residues. Trimming took 4 bases from V and 0 from J, leaving 25 bases between them. The CDR3 DNA sequence: TGTGCCAGCAGTTCACTACGCCTGGTAGTCTATAAATCCTCCTACGAGCAGTACTTC. Translation gives CASSSLRLVVYKSSYEQYF.

This chain joins TRBV12-3 or TRBV12-4 and TRBJ2-3; 7 bases align to TRBD2. The CDR3 consists of 16 residues. The trim removed 4 bases at V and 1 base at J, leaving 8 bases unmatched. CDR3 DNA sequence: TGTGCCAGCAGTTCGACAAGCGGGGATGGCACAGATACGCAGTATTTT. Protein product: CASSSTSGDGTDTQYF.

This clonotype was seen at least ten times. J is TRBJ2-5 and V is TRBV14, with no clear D. Germline V gene lookup returns CDR1 SGHDN and CDR2 FVKESK. The V gene lost 1 base and the J gene lost 2 bases, with 8 bases spanning the gap. The CDR3 has 14 amino acids. The CDR3: CASSQVAGQETQYF. The CDR3 DNA reads TGTGCCAGCAGCCAAGTGGCAGGACAAGAGACCCAGTACTTC.

This clonotype was detected only a few times. The rearrangement links TRBV7-6 to TRBJ2-3, with D perhaps matching TRBD2 (5 bases). The CDR3 spans 14 residues. V lost 0 bases and J lost 4, with 8 bases in between. Germline V gene lookup returns CDR1 SGHVS and CDR2 FNYEAQ. This CDR3 reads CASSLAGRADTQYF. The CDR3 coding sequence is TGTGCCAGCAGCTTAGCAGGGCGGGCAGATACGCAGTATTTT.

In its sample, this clonotype was seen a few times. The genes are TRBV29-1 and TRBJ1-3, with D possibly being TRBD1 (6 bases). V dropped 6 bases and J dropped 4 bases, with 22 bases sitting between them. This CDR3 region has 16 residues. Germline V gives CDR1 SQVTM, CDR2 ANQGSEA. CDR3 in DNA: TGCAGCGTCTACAAAACAAGCCGGGACAACGGAAACACCATATATTTT. Its translation is CSVYKTSRDNGNTIYF.

This clonotype turned up a few times. CDR3 coding DNA: TGTGCCAGCAGCTTATACCGGGACAGTTCCTACGAGCAGTACTTC. Amino acid sequence: CASSLYRDSSYEQYF. The J gene is TRBJ2-7, the V gene TRBV3-1, with 7 nucleotides matching TRBD1. With 5 bases clipped from V and 1 base from J, the junction kept 8 bases outside the gene matches. This CDR3 spans 15 amino acids. Germline values: CDR1 LGHDT, CDR2 YNNKEL (reference sequence).